This T cell receptor (beta chain) was sequenced during a study of cytomegalovirus exposure and HLA in healthy donors. Study-level findings and limits: A few CMV-associated chains were confirmed in vitro to be specific for CMV antigens. In a later analysis, donors in an Asian-associated ancestry cluster reportedly had fewer N-insertions in productive TCRs than the cohort mean.

The PCR made use of 60 Vbeta and 13 Jbeta primers. The protocol was immunoSEQ multiplex PCR, while the TCRdb copy is restricted to in-frame clones and leaves out a portion. Here the sample spans some 190,000 clones, about 80% being singletons. Concerning this clone: No antigen is known for it.

The CDR3 sequence is 13 residues long. Germline V gene data show CDR1 as SGHTA and CDR2 as FQGNSA. The germline V and J ends were trimmed by 5 bases and 3 bases, with 8 bases remaining between them. The source is a woman in her 30s in good health and CMV-seronegative. The chain carries TRBV7-2 and TRBJ2-1; D is unresolved. Sequencing was performed on PBMCs. CDR3 DNA sequence: TGTGCCAGCAGCCCAACAAACTACAATGAGCAGTTCTTC. Its protein is CASSPTNYNEQFF.